This T cell receptor beta chain was recorded in a study of tumor-infiltrating lymphocytes in oesophageal squamous cell carcinoma. Trimming removed 5 bases from V and 4 bases from J; junction bases left unmatched: 6. The CDR3 spans 14 residues. Germline values: CDR1 SGHNT, CDR2 YENEEA. TCRdb called the PCR reads again in MiXCR, with one record for every CDR3 protein. The repertoire holds around 12,000 distinct CDR3 sequences, with around 60% as singletons. V gene TRBV11-3 combines with J gene TRBJ2-3; 7 bases line up with TRBD1. The TCR comes from a female donor with esophageal squamous cell carcinoma. Sample: esophageal tumor tissue. The CDR3: CASSTRQGPDTQYF. CDR3 DNA sequence: TGTGCCAGCAGCACGCGACAGGGCCCAGATACGCAGTATTTT.